Below are 28 T cell receptor beta chains sequenced from a single sample in a study of immune cell composition in non-small cell lung cancer. Assay used: immunoSEQ multiplex PCR; TCRdb lists only in-frame clones, some missing. The profile shows more than 15,000 clones, over 70% of them singletons. Normal lung sampling was at least 3 cm from the tumour, as distant as possible. This sample also appeared in a second study, on CD4 T cells in lung cancer.

Source material: non-adjacent lung tissue. These receptors were taken from a human donor with non-small cell lung cancer.

The J gene is TRBJ2-1, the V gene TRBV5-1; 8 bases align to TRBD1. Trimming cost V 4 bases and J 11 bases; bases outside gene matches: 11. The V gene's germline CDR1 is SGHRS and CDR2 YFSETQ. CDR3 length: 14 amino acids. The CDR3 region is CASSGSGQGEKQFF. The CDR3 DNA is TGCGCCAGCAGCGGTTCCGGACAGGGAGAGAAGCAGTTCTTC.

This clone was recorded a few times. The chain combines TRBV5-5 with TRBJ1-5; D is uncertain. Trimming took 4 bases from V and 7 from J, leaving 12 bases between them. In germline, CDR1 is SGHKS, CDR2 YYEKEE (reference sequence). The CDR3 has 13 amino acids. CDR3 loop: CASSTSRDQPQHF. The CDR3 bases are TGTGCCAGCAGCACCTCTCGTGACCAGCCCCAGCATTTT.

This clone appeared once. The chain is built from TRBV19 and TRBJ1-1; D remains unclear. The V and J ends lost 7 bases and 11 bases respectively, with 17 bases between them. The CDR3 spans 12 residues. Germline CDR1 is LNHDA and CDR2 is SQIVND (reference sequence). The CDR3 loop is CASKGGSLGAFF. DNA of the CDR3: TGTGCCAGTAAAGGTGGATCCCTGGGGGCTTTCTTT.

V usage is TRBV7-9 and J usage is TRBJ1-4, with 8 bases identical to TRBD1. The CDR3 has 16 amino acids. The V segment lost 6 bases and the J segment 5 bases; nucleotides outside the gene matches: 11. Looked up from germline, CDR1 is SEHNR and CDR2 is FQNEAQ (reference sequence). Here the CDR3 DNA reads TGTGCCAGCAGTACCTCTTCGGGACAGGAGAATGAAAAACTGTTTTTT. Amino acid sequence: CASSTSSGQENEKLFF.

The chain has TRBV28 and TRBJ1-4; D gene ambiguous. The V gene lost 8 bases and the J gene lost 3 bases, with 10 bases spanning the gap. This CDR3 has 13 amino acids. The V gene's germline CDR1 is MDHEN and CDR2 SYDVKM. CDR3 DNA: TGTGCCAGCGCCCGTCACGCTAATGAAAAACTGTTTTTT. Its protein is CASARHANEKLFF. The full variable domain, with the rest looked up from reference TRBV28 and TRBJ1-4, is DVKVTQSSRYLVKRTGEKVFLECVQDMDHENMFWYRQDPGLGLRLIYFSYDVKMKEKGDIPEGYSVSREKKERFSLILESASTNQTSMYLCASARHANEKLFFGSGTQLSVL.

The rearrangement uses TRBV6-1 and TRBJ2-3; D is unclear. CDR3 length equals 12 residues. The germline V and J ends were trimmed by 5 bases and 4 bases, with 7 bases remaining between them. Germline CDR1 and CDR2: MNHNS and SASEGT. DNA of the CDR3: TGTGCCAGCAGTAAGGCGGCAGATACGCAGTATTTT. This translates into CASSKAADTQYF.

This chain links TRBV11-2 with TRBJ2-1, with 10 bases fitting TRBD2. With 6 bases clipped from V and 4 bases from J, the junction kept 6 bases outside the gene matches. CDR3 length: 15 residues. Germline CDR1 reads SGHAT; CDR2 reads FQNNGV. CDR3 sequence reads: CASSPTSGEYNEQFF. CDR3 nucleotides: TGTGCCAGCAGTCCCACTAGCGGGGAATACAATGAGCAGTTCTTC.

The chain employs TRBV14 and TRBJ1-2, with TRBD1 identical over 8 bases. With V trimmed by 3 bases and J by 7 bases, 4 bases remained unmatched. From germline, CDR1 is SGHDN and CDR2 FVKESK. This CDR3 region has 13 residues. DNA for the CDR3: TGTGCCAGCAGCCAGGACAGGGTGGGTGGCTACACCTTC. This sequence encodes CASSQDRVGGYTF.

This sequence joins TRBV28 and TRBJ2-5, with D maybe TRBD2 (5 bases). Germline CDR1 MDHEN, CDR2 SYDVKM. The V and J ends lost 2 bases and 0 bases respectively, with 10 bases between them. The CDR3 is 15 residues long. CDR3: CASSLMIGNQETQYF. CDR3 sequence (DNA): TGTGCCAGCAGTTTAATGATCGGGAACCAAGAGACCCAGTACTTC.

This chain uses TRBV20-1 with TRBJ1-1; D is unclear. This CDR3 is 11 amino acids long. V dropped 5 bases and J dropped 4 bases, with 8 bases sitting between them. The germline gives CDR1 DFQATT, CDR2 SNEGSKA (reference sequence). CDR3 residues: CSAHSSTEAFF. DNA for the CDR3: TGCAGTGCTCACAGTAGCACTGAAGCTTTCTTT.

The chain carries TRBV6-6 and TRBJ1-2; D remains ambiguous. V shed 4 bases and J shed 2 bases, with 5 bases lying between them. The length of the CDR3 is 12 residues. CDR1 and CDR2 from the germline V gene are MNHNY and SVGAGI (reference sequence). Written as DNA, the CDR3 is TGTGCCAGCAGTTCCGGAAACTATGGCTACACCTTC. It yields the protein CASSSGNYGYTF.

The gene calls are TRBV9 and TRBJ2-1; D is uncertain. This CDR3 is built from 13 residues. V was pared by 4 bases and J by 6 bases, with 11 bases between. CDR1 and CDR2 (germline): SGDLS, YYNGEE. CDR3: CASSLTLVNEQFF. CDR3 in DNA: TGTGCCAGCAGCTTAACCCTAGTCAATGAGCAGTTCTTC. The full variable domain, completed using reference TRBV9 and TRBJ2-1, is DSGVTQTPKHLITATGQRVTLRCSPRSGDLSVYWYQQSLDQGLQFLIQYYNGEERAKGNILERFSAQQFPDLHSELNLSSLELGDSALYFCASSLTLVNEQFFGPGTRLTVL.

In regard to this clone: The same CDR3 can be traced to other DNA sequences in this sample. The chain's CDR3 is CASSQGTDMNTEAFF. Here the CDR3 DNA reads TGCGCCAGCAGCCAAGGGACAGATATGAACACTGAAGCTTTCTTT. The rearrangement uses TRBV4-1 and TRBJ1-1; tentative D call: TRBD1 (6 bases). V was clipped by 1 base and J by 0 bases, with 9 bases between them. Germline V gene sequence: CDR1 MGHRA, CDR2 YSYEKL. The CDR3 sequence is 15 residues long.

The chain links TRBV5-6 to TRBJ2-1; the D is unclear. Trimming cost V 1 base and J 6 bases, with 5 bases left between them. The V gene's germline CDR1 is SGHDT and CDR2 YYEEEE. CDR3 size: 12 residues. CDR3 sequence reads: CASSLRINEQFF. The CDR3 bases are TGTGCCAGCAGCTTGCGTATCAATGAGCAGTTCTTC.

This chain connects TRBV5-1 to TRBJ1-1; 10 bases fit TRBD1. The CDR3 totals 14 residues. Germline V lookup: CDR1 SGHRS, CDR2 YFSETQ. Unmatched junction bases numbered 3, after V lost 4 bases and J lost 3 bases. The CDR3 coding sequence is TGCGCCAGCAGCCGGACAGGGGGTGACACTGAAGCTTTCTTT. Translation gives CASSRTGGDTEAFF.

V is TRBV7-9 and J is TRBJ1-2; no firm D call. The V and J ends lost 4 bases and 8 bases respectively, with 14 bases between them. Germline assignment: CDR1 SEHNR and CDR2 FQNEAQ (reference sequence). The CDR3 runs to 13 residues. Here the CDR3 reads CASSSSAGNGYTF. DNA of the CDR3: TGTGCCAGCAGCTCCAGTGCGGGGAACGGCTACACCTTC.

This chain uses TRBV11-3 with TRBJ2-7; the D is unclear. This CDR3 region has 13 residues. In germline, CDR1 is SGHNT, CDR2 YENEEA. The V gene lost 8 bases and the J gene lost 4 bases, with 15 bases spanning the gap. The CDR3 region is CASSKGVEYEQYF. Here the CDR3 DNA reads TGTGCCAGCTCGAAGGGTGTCGAATACGAGCAGTACTTC.

This clone was seen just once. The chain is built from TRBV7-9 and TRBJ2-7; 7 positions agree with TRBD2. CDR3 length: 14 amino acids. Germline V gene data show CDR1 as SEHNR and CDR2 as FQNEAQ (reference sequence). Trimming at V came to 6 bases and at J to 7 bases, leaving 12 bases not matched to a gene. The CDR3 spells CASRPRGGGQEQYF. The CDR3 nucleotides read TGTGCCAGCAGACCAAGGGGCGGGGGTCAAGAGCAGTACTTC.

The rearrangement links TRBV7-6 to TRBJ2-5; D may match TRBD1 or TRBD2 (6 bases each). The CDR3 has 13 amino acids. CDR1 is SGHVS, CDR2 FNYEAQ, per germline. The germline V and J ends were trimmed by 3 bases and 5 bases, with 10 bases remaining between them. CDR3: CASSLGGLETQYF. In DNA, the CDR3 is TGTGCCAGCAGCTTGGGGGGCCTGGAGACCCAGTACTTC.

This chain joins TRBV28 and TRBJ1-5, with TRBD1 as a possible D gene (5 bases). The germline V gene has CDR1 MDHEN and CDR2 SYDVKM. Trimming left V 4 bases short and J 3 bases short, with 10 bases between. The CDR3 runs 14 residues. CDR3 in amino acids: CASSSGGTNQPQHF. The DNA for the CDR3 is TGTGCCAGCAGTTCGGGAGGGACCAATCAGCCCCAGCATTTT.

This clone occurred a few times. The V gene is TRBV7-9, the J gene TRBJ1-2; D is uncertain. Germline CDR1 is SEHNR and CDR2 is FQNEAQ (reference sequence). V dropped 4 bases and J dropped 4 bases, with 10 bases sitting between them. The CDR3 loop spans 13 amino acids. For the CDR3, the DNA is TGTGCCAGCAGCTACAATGCTCTCTATGGCTACACCTTC. This gives the protein CASSYNALYGYTF.

V and J are TRBV4-3 and TRBJ1-6; 8 bases align to TRBD1. V was pared by 4 bases and J by 6 bases, with 5 bases of the junction left unmatched. Per germline, CDR1 LGHNA and CDR2 YSLEER. The CDR3 consists of 15 residues. The CDR3 bases are TGCGCCAGCAGCCCAGGGACAGGTGGTAATTCACCCCTCCACTTT. Translation gives CASSPGTGGNSPLHF.

Only a few counts were recorded for this clone. The chain links TRBV6-5 to TRBJ1-4; D uncertain. The germline V gene encodes CDR1 MNHEY and CDR2 SVGAGI. This CDR3 region has 12 residues. The germline V and J ends were trimmed by 7 bases and 13 bases, with 16 bases remaining between them. The CDR3 loop is CASNTLVEPLFF. In nucleotides, the CDR3 is TGTGCCAGCAACACCCTGGTCGAACCACTGTTTTTT.

The rearrangement joins TRBV11-2 to TRBJ1-1; possibly TRBD1 for D (6 bases). The CDR3 extends over 14 amino acids. The germline V gene has CDR1 SGHAT and CDR2 FQNNGV. V was cut by 4 bases and J by 5 bases, with 14 bases left in between. DNA for the CDR3: TGTGCCAGCAGCTACGTACAGGGCCCAACTGAAGCTTTCTTT. Its protein product is CASSYVQGPTEAFF.

The chain links TRBV5-8 to TRBJ2-1; D call uncertain. This CDR3 spans 13 amino acids. Germline V gene data show CDR1 as SGHTS and CDR2 as YDEGEE. The ends were cut back, 0 bases at V and 8 bases at J, with 9 bases in the middle. CDR3 protein: CASSLGLGDEQFF. Written as DNA, the CDR3 is TGTGCCAGCAGCTTGGGTCTCGGCGATGAGCAGTTCTTC.

The rearrangement links TRBV15 to TRBJ1-4; D possibly corresponds to TRBD1 (5 bases). Per germline, CDR1 LNHNV and CDR2 YYDKDF (reference sequence). This CDR3 has 18 residues. Trimming took 4 bases from V and 7 from J, leaving 25 bases between them. The CDR3: CATSIQEGSGKRTEKLFF. The CDR3 DNA follows: TGTGCCACCAGCATTCAAGAGGGCTCAGGGAAGCGGACTGAAAAACTGTTTTTT.

This clone was counted a single time. The chain carries TRBV11-3 and TRBJ2-5; TRBD2 agrees at 9 bases. This CDR3 is built from 18 residues. Germline V lookup: CDR1 SGHNT, CDR2 YENEEA. J lost 1 base, V lost 2 bases, and 11 bases had no gene match. The CDR3 DNA sequence: TGTGCCAGCAGCTTAAGGCGGGGGGGCCTTCTTTCCCAAGAGACCCAGTACTTC. As protein: CASSLRRGGLLSQETQYF.

The CDR3 reads CAISEGTVSSYNEQFF. As DNA, the CDR3 is TGTGCCATCAGTGAGGGGACGGTGAGCTCCTACAATGAGCAGTTCTTC. The chain uses TRBV10-3 and TRBJ2-1; D possibly matches TRBD1 or TRBD2 (5 bases each). Per germline, CDR1 ENHRY and CDR2 SYGVKD. The length of the CDR3 is 16 residues. Trimming took 2 bases from V and 0 from J, leaving 11 bases between them.